The clone carrying this TCR beta chain was observed a few times. Its antigen is as yet unknown. TCRdb re-called the reads through MiXCR, storing one row per CDR3 protein. The data show a few hundred thousand distinct CDR3 sequences, with less than 9.5% seen just once and more than 13% held by the top ten. The sample originates from a study of T cell repertoires in cytomegalovirus infection. For the study at large: Through public TCR beta signatures, both CMV infection and matching HLA type were indicated.

Whole-study results and caveats: Cumulative public TCR beta family frequency identified CMV carriers with the relevant HLA. HLA-C-restricted CMV-specific TCR beta clonotypes were dominant in the ex vivo response.

The CDR3 is 16 residues long. CDR1 is LNHNV, CDR2 YYDKDF, per germline (reference sequence). V dropped 2 bases and J dropped 1; count of bases not matched to a gene: 5. This sequence was found in a human donor in good health (CMV status not recorded). Some clones in this sample may be carry-over from other donors' samples. This rearrangement joins TRBV15 to TRBJ2-1; TRBD2 aligns across 7 bases. The material sequenced was PBMCs. CDR3 amino acids: CATSRRAGFSYNEQFF. The CDR3 DNA sequence: TGTGCCACCAGCAGACGAGCGGGATTTTCCTACAATGAGCAGTTCTTC.